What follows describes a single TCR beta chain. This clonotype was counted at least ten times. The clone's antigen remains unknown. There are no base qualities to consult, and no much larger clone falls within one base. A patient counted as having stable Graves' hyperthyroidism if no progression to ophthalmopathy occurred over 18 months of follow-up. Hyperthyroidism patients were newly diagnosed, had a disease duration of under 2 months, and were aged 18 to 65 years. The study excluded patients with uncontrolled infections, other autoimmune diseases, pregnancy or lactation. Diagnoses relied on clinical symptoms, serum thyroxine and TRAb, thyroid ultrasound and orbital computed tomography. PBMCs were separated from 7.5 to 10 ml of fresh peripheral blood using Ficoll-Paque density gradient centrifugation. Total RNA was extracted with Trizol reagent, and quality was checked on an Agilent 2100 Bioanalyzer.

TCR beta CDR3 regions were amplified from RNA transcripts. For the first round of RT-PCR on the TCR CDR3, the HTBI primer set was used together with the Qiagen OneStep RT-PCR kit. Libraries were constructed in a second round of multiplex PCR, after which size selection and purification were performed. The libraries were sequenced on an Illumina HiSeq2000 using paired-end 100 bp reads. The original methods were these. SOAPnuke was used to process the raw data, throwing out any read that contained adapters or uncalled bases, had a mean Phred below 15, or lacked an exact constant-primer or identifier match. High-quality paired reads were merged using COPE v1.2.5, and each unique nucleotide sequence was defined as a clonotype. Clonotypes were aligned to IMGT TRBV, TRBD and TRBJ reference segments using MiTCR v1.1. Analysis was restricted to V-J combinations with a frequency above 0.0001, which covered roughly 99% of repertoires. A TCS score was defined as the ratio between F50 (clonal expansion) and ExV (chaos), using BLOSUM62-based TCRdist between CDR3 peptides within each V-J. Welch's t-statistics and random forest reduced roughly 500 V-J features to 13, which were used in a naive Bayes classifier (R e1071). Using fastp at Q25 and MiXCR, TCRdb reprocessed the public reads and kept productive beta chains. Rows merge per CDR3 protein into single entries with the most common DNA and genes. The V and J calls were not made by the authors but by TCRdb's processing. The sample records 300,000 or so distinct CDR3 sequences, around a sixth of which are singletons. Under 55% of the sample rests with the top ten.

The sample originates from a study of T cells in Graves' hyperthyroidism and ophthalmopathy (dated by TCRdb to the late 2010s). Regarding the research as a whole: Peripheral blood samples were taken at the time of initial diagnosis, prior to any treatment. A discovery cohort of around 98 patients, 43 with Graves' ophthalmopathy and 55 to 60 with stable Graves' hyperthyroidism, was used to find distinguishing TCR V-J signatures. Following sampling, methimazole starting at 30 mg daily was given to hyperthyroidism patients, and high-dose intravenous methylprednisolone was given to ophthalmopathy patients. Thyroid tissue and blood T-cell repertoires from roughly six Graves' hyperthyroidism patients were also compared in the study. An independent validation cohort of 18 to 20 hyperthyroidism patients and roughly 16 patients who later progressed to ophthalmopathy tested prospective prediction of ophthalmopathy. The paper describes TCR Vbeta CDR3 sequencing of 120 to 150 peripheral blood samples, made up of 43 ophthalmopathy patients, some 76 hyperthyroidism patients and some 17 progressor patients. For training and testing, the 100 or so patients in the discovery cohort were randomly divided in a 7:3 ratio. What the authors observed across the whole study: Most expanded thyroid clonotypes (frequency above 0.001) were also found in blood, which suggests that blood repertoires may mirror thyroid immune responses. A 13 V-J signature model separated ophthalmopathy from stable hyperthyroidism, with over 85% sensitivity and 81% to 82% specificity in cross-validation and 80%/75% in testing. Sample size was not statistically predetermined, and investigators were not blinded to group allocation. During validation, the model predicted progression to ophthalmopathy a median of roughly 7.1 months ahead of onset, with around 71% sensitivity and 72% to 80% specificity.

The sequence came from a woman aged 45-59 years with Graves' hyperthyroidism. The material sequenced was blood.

The CDR3 region: CATISFQGGATEAFF. The nucleotide sequence is TGTGCCACCATCTCCTTTCAGGGCGGGGCCACTGAAGCTTTCTTT. The rearranged chain carries TRBV2 and TRBJ1-1; a weak D assignment points to TRBD1 (5 bases agree). CDR1 is given as SNHLY and CDR2 as FYNNEI, both from the germline V gene. V gives up 10 bases and J gives up 4 bases, and the segment between their germline ends measures 22 bases. From the cysteine up to the phenylalanine, the CDR3 has a length of 15 residues. The read is trimmed to its CDR3 DNA, 45 bases read in frame from base 1. With the portions outside the CDR3 filled from the reference TRBV2 and TRBJ1-1 genes, the complete variable region becomes EPEVTQTPSHQVTQMGQEVILRCVPISNHLYFYWYRQILGQKVEFLVSFYNNEISEKSEIFDDQFSVERPDGSNFTLKIRSTKLEDSAMYFCATISFQGGATEAFFGQGTRLTVV.